The 4 T cell receptor beta chains reported below all come from one sample, sequenced in a study of blood T cell repertoires in COVID-19 (dated by TCRdb to 2018 to 2021). The protocol used for the library was the immunoSEQ multiplex PCR assay. TCRdb took over this immuneACCESS table, retaining in-frame rearrangements with V and J assigned. Such tables are incomplete; in checked studies, under half of the missing clones stem from an unresolved V gene, and the remainder is unexplained. The sample has over 130,000 clones on record, 75% to 85% of them singletons. The top ten constitute around 4.8% of the sample. The sample was peripheral blood. The origin of the receptors is a woman of 80 years or more with active or convalescent COVID-19.

This clone was found once. This chain connects TRBV2 to TRBJ1-4, with D unclear. The CDR3 consists of 15 residues. Trimming cost V 3 bases and J 11 bases, with 19 bases left between them. CDR1 is SNHLY and CDR2 is FYNNEI in the germline V gene. CDR3 nucleotide sequence: TGTGCCAGCAGTGAGAGGATGGTGTCAACCTCGAAACTGTTTTTT. It translates to CASSERMVSTSKLFF.

The J gene is TRBJ1-1, the V gene TRBV3-1 (or the pseudogene TRBV3-2), with D perhaps matching TRBD1 (5 bases). This CDR3 has 13 amino acids. V was shortened by 3 bases and J by 4 bases, with 9 bases between the two germline ends. CDR1 is LGHDT and CDR2 is YNNKEL in the germline V gene (reference sequence). CDR3 DNA sequence: TGTGCCAGCAGCCAGCGGGGCCTCACTGAAGCTTTCTTT. It translates to CASSQRGLTEAFF.

For the CDR3, the DNA is TGTGCCAGCTCACCGAAGACCAAGACAATGACCTACGAGCAGTACTTC. This translates into CASSPKTKTMTYEQYF. The genes are TRBV18 and TRBJ2-7; no clear D gene. The germline V gene encodes CDR1 KGHSH and CDR2 LQKENI. The ends were cut back, 3 bases at V and 2 bases at J, with 17 bases in the middle. CDR3 length: 16 residues. The variable domain in full, with the rest retrieved from reference TRBV18 and TRBJ2-7, is NAGVMQNPRHLVRRRGQEARLRCSPMKGHSHVYWYRQLPEEGLKFMVYLQKENIIDESGMPKERFSAEFPKEGPSILRIQQVVRGDSAAYFCASSPKTKTMTYEQYFGPGTRLTVT.

This sequence joins TRBV10-1 and TRBJ2-2; unclear D gene. Germline loops: CDR1 WNHNN, CDR2 SYGVQD (reference sequence). V lost 2 bases and J 6 bases, leaving 7 bases between the germline ends. The CDR3 sequence is 13 residues long. CDR3 in amino acids: CASSETHAGELFF. CDR3 sequence (DNA): TGCGCCAGCAGTGAGACACACGCCGGGGAGCTGTTTTTT.